These 16 T cell receptor beta chains were sequenced from one sample in a study of early T cells in non-severe SARS-CoV-2 infection (dated by TCRdb to 2020 to 2023). Library generation was performed with 5' RACE. Sequenced on a NextSeq 500. TCRdb ran its own pipeline on the public reads, namely fastp trimming at Q25 and MiXCR clone calling, and kept in-frame beta chains. Entries are consolidated by CDR3 protein sequence, retaining the most common genes and DNA. Within this sample are 55,000 to 70,000 distinct CDR3 sequences, with more than 9% of them counted one time only. Around 1.8% of the sample is taken by the ten largest. The sample was whole blood. The origin of the receptors is an adult who was a healthcare worker with PCR-confirmed SARS-CoV-2 infection or an uninfected control (not recorded which).

There are many counts of this clonotype. The rearrangement links TRBV3-1 to TRBJ1-2; D unresolved. V lost 4 bases to trimming and J lost 5 bases, with 11 bases between them. CDR3 length: 13 residues. Germline values: CDR1 LGHDT, CDR2 YNNKEL (reference sequence). The CDR3 DNA reads as TGTGCCAGCAGCCCTATGGGGTGGTATGGCTACACCTTC. It is translated as CASSPMGWYGYTF. The full variable domain, its missing parts supplied by reference TRBV3-1 and TRBJ1-2, is DTAVSQTPKYLVTQMGNDKSIKCEQNLGHDTMYWYKQDSKKFLKIMFSYNNKELIINETVPNRFSPKSPDKAHLNLHINSLELGDSAVYFCASSPMGWYGYTFGSGTRLTVV.

This clonotype has more than one count but fewer than ten. The J gene is TRBJ1-6, the V gene TRBV20-1; 9 bases are a match to TRBD1. Germline V gene data show CDR1 as DFQATT and CDR2 as SNEGSKA (reference sequence). The junction had 6 bases not matched to a gene; V was cut back by 5 bases and J by 7 bases. The CDR3 extends over 14 amino acids. The chain's CDR3 is CSARPGTGNSPLHF. CDR3 in DNA: TGCAGTGCTCGGCCGGGGACAGGGAATTCACCCCTCCACTTT.

In its sample, this clonotype was seen a few times. This chain joins TRBV7-9 and TRBJ1-1; TRBD1 is a possible D gene (5 bases). V lost 0 bases and J lost 4, with 18 bases in between. From germline, CDR1 is SEHNR and CDR2 FQNEAQ (reference sequence). This CDR3 is 17 amino acids long. The CDR3, as DNA: TGTGCCAGCAGCTTAGCGCCGACCGGGACGCTGGGCACTGAAGCTTTCTTT. Its protein product is CASSLAPTGTLGTEAFF.

In this sample, this clonotype turned up a few times. J is TRBJ2-3 and V is TRBV10-3; 7 positions match TRBD2. The germline V gene has CDR1 ENHRY and CDR2 SYGVKD. The length of the CDR3 is 16 residues. CDR3 in amino acids: CAIAPSGLTSTDTQYF. The CDR3 region has the DNA TGTGCGATCGCCCCTAGCGGCCTCACTAGCACAGATACGCAGTATTTT.

This clonotype was found many times. The gene calls are TRBV7-9 and TRBJ2-7, with D maybe TRBD1 (6 bases). The CDR3 sequence is 13 residues long. Trimming took off 1 base at V and 2 bases at J, with 6 bases between the two ends. Germline loops: CDR1 SEHNR, CDR2 FQNEAQ (reference sequence). The CDR3 sequence is CASSLGTAYEQYF. The CDR3 DNA is TGTGCCAGCAGCTTAGGGACAGCCTACGAGCAGTACTTC. The variable domain in full, completed from reference TRBV7-9 and TRBJ2-7, reads DTGVSQNPRHKITKRGQNVTFRCDPISEHNRLYWYRQTLGQGPEFLTYFQNEAQLEKSRLLSDRFSAERPKGSFSTLEIQRTEQGDSAMYLCASSLGTAYEQYFGPGTRLTVT.

A few counts support this clonotype. This chain uses TRBV30 with TRBJ1-2; the D gene is possibly TRBD1 (5 bases). CDR1 is GTSNPN and CDR2 is SVGIG in the germline V gene (reference sequence). Trimming left V 3 bases short and J 7 bases short, with 15 bases between. The CDR3 length is 13 residues. This CDR3 reads CAWRGKGRFGYTF. CDR3 bases: TGTGCCTGGAGAGGAAAGGGGCGATTTGGCTACACCTTC.

This clonotype appeared a few times. The rearrangement joins TRBV7-2 to TRBJ2-3; the D is unclear. Trimming left V 4 bases short and J 3 bases short, with 8 bases between. CDR3 length equals 13 residues. Germline assignment: CDR1 SGHTA and CDR2 FQGNSA. The CDR3 DNA reads TGTGCCAGCAGCTCCCCGGGTACAGATACGCAGTATTTT. Its protein is CASSSPGTDTQYF.

The rearrangement links TRBV20-1 to TRBJ2-5, with 7 positions matching TRBD2. The germline CDR1 and CDR2 sequences are DFQATT and SNEGSKA (reference sequence). This CDR3 region has 14 residues. Losses at the gene ends were 3 bases for V and 1 base for J; bases not matched to a gene: 5. The CDR3 loop is CSASQLASQETQYF. CDR3 sequence (DNA): TGCAGTGCTAGCCAACTAGCGAGCCAAGAGACCCAGTACTTC.

In this sample, this clonotype turned up many times. The chain links TRBV2 to TRBJ1-4, with 8 bases that match TRBD1. The CDR3 has 15 residues. The junction had 8 bases not matched to a gene; V was cut back by 4 bases and J by 7 bases. Germline values: CDR1 SNHLY, CDR2 FYNNEI. This CDR3 reads CASSGDRGGGEKLFF. DNA for the CDR3: TGTGCCAGCAGTGGAGACAGGGGCGGTGGTGAAAAACTGTTTTTT.

The rearrangement joins TRBV7-9 to TRBJ2-1; no firm D call. Between the trimmed V and J ends, which lost 2 bases and 0 bases, there was a span of 11 bases. Germline values: CDR1 SEHNR, CDR2 FQNEAQ (reference sequence). The CDR3 extends over 16 amino acids. This CDR3 reads CASSLLRPSSYNEQFF. The DNA for the CDR3 is TGTGCCAGCAGCTTATTGCGTCCTAGCTCCTACAATGAGCAGTTCTTC.

This clonotype has a handful of counts. The V and J genes are TRBV5-1 and TRBJ1-5; 8 bases agree with TRBD1. V was pared by 3 bases and J by 7 bases, with 3 bases of the junction left unmatched. CDR1 SGHRS and CDR2 YFSETQ come from the germline V gene. The CDR3 is 13 amino acids. CDR3 DNA sequence: TGCGCCAGCAGCTCGGGACAGGACCAGCCCCAGCATTTT. Amino acid sequence: CASSSGQDQPQHF.

This clonotype showed up many times. The J gene is TRBJ2-7, the V gene TRBV29-1; 7 nucleotides agree with TRBD1. V was clipped by 4 bases and J by 2 bases; unmatched bases: 2. This CDR3 region has 12 residues. The germline V gene encodes CDR1 SQVTM and CDR2 ANQGSEA. CDR3 sequence reads: CSVVQGAYEQYF. CDR3 sequence (DNA): TGCAGCGTTGTCCAGGGGGCCTACGAGCAGTACTTC.

Relative to its sample, this clonotype is medium-sized. This chain links TRBV10-2 with TRBJ2-1; D is perhaps TRBD2 (6 bases). The CDR3 has 12 residues. Germline V CDR1 and CDR2: WSHSY, SAAADI. The V end lost 8 bases, the J end lost 8 bases, and 13 bases lay between the germline ends. DNA of the CDR3: TGCGCCAGCGGACGAACGGGGGATGAGCAGTTCTTC. This encodes CASGRTGDEQFF.

This clonotype was seen ten or more times. The V call is TRBV6-5, the J call TRBJ1-2, with TRBD1 matching 8 bases. CDR3 length: 14 residues. Trimming at V came to 0 bases and at J to 6 bases, leaving 3 bases not matched to a gene. Germline values: CDR1 MNHEY, CDR2 SVGAGI. The CDR3 region has the DNA TGTGCCAGCAGTTACTCGCAGGGGGCAGATGGCTACACCTTC. It translates to CASSYSQGADGYTF.

The chain uses TRBV4-3 and TRBJ1-1; D possibly corresponds to TRBD1 (5 bases). V was cut by 0 bases and J by 8 bases, with 13 bases left in between. This CDR3 has 14 residues. Germline CDR1 reads LGHNA; CDR2 reads YSLEER. Here the CDR3 reads CASSQERGVGEAFF. For the CDR3, the DNA is TGCGCCAGCAGCCAAGAACGGGGGGTAGGAGAAGCTTTCTTT.

The sample holds many counts of this clonotype. J is TRBJ1-5 and V is TRBV20-1, with D possibly being TRBD1 (5 bases). The germline V gene has CDR1 DFQATT and CDR2 SNEGSKA (reference sequence). Trimming cost V 1 base and J 5 bases, with 12 bases left between them. This CDR3 has 14 amino acids. This CDR3 is CSARAQGWDQPQHF. CDR3 in DNA: TGCAGTGCTAGAGCCCAGGGATGGGATCAGCCCCAGCATTTT.